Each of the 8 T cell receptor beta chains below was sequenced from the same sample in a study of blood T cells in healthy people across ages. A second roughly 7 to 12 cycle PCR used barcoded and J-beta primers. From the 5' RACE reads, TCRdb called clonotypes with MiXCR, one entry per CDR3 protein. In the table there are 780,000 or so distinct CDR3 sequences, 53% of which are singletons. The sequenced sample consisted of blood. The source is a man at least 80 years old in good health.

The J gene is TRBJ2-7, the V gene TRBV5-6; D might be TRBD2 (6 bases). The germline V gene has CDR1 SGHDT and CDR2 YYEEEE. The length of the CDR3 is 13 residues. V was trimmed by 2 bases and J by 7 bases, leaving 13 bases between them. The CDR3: CASSFLTRNEQYF. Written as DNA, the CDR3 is TGTGCCAGCAGCTTCCTGACTAGGAATGAGCAGTACTTC. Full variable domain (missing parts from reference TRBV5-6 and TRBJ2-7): DAGVTQSPTHLIKTRGQQVTLRCSPKSGHDTVSWYQQALGQGPQFIFQYYEEEERQRGNFPDRFSGHQFPNYSSELNVNALLLGDSALYLCASSFLTRNEQYFGPGTRLTVT.

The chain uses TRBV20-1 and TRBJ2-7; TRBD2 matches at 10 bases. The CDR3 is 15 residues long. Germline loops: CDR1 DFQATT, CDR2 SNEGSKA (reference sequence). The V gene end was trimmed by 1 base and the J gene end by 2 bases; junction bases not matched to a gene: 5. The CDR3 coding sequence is TGCAGTGCTAGAGTTCGTACTAGCGGGACCTACGAGCAGTACTTC. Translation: CSARVRTSGTYEQYF.

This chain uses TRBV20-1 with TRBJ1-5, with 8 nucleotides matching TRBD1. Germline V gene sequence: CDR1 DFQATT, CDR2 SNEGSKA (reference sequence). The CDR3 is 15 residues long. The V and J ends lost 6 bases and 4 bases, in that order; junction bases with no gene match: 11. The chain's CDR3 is CSASKDRGGNQPQHF. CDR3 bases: TGCAGTGCCTCGAAAGACAGGGGAGGAAATCAGCCCCAGCATTTT.

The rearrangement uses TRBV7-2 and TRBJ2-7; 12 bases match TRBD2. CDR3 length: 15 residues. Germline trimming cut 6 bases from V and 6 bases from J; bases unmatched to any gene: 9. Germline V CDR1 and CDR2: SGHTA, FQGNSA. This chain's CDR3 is CASRPTSGGVPEQYF. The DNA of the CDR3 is TGTGCCAGCAGGCCGACTAGCGGGGGAGTCCCCGAGCAGTACTTC.

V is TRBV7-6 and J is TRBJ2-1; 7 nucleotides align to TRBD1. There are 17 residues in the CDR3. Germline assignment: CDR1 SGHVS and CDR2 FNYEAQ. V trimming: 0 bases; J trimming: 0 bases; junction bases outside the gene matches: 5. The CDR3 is CASSLAPGQNSYNEQFF. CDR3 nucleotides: TGTGCCAGCAGCTTAGCGCCGGGACAGAACTCCTACAATGAGCAGTTCTTC. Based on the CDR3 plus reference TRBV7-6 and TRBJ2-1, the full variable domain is GAGVSQSPRYKVTKRGQDVALRCDPISGHVSLYWYRQALGQGPEFLTYFNYEAQQDKSGLPNDRFSAERPEGSISTLTIQRTEQRDSAMYRCASSLAPGQNSYNEQFFGPGTRLTVL.

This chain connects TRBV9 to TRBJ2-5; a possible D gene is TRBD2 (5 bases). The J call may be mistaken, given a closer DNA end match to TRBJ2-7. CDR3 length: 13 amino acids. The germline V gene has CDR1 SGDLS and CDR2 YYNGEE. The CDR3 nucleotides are TGTGCCAGCAGCGTAGGGACTTATGACGAGCAGTACTTC. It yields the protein CASSVGTYDEQYF.

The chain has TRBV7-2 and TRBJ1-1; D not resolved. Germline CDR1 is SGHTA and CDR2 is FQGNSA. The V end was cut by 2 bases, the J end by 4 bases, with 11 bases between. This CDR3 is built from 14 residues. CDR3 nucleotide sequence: TGTGCCAGCAGCTTATCCCAGGTGGGCACTGAAGCTTTCTTT. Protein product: CASSLSQVGTEAFF.

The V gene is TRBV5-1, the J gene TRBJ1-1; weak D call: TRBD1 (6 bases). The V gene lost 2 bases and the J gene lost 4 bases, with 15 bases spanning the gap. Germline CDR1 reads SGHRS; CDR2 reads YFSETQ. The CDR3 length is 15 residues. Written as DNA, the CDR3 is TGCGCCAGCAGCTTAACGAGGGGGACGGGCACTGAAGCTTTCTTT. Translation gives CASSLTRGTGTEAFF. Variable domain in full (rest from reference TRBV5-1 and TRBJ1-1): KAGVTQTPRYLIKTRGQQVTLSCSPISGHRSVSWYQQTPGQGLQFLFEYFSETQRNKGNFPGRFSGRQFSNSRSEMNVSTLELGDSALYLCASSLTRGTGTEAFFGQGTRLTVV.